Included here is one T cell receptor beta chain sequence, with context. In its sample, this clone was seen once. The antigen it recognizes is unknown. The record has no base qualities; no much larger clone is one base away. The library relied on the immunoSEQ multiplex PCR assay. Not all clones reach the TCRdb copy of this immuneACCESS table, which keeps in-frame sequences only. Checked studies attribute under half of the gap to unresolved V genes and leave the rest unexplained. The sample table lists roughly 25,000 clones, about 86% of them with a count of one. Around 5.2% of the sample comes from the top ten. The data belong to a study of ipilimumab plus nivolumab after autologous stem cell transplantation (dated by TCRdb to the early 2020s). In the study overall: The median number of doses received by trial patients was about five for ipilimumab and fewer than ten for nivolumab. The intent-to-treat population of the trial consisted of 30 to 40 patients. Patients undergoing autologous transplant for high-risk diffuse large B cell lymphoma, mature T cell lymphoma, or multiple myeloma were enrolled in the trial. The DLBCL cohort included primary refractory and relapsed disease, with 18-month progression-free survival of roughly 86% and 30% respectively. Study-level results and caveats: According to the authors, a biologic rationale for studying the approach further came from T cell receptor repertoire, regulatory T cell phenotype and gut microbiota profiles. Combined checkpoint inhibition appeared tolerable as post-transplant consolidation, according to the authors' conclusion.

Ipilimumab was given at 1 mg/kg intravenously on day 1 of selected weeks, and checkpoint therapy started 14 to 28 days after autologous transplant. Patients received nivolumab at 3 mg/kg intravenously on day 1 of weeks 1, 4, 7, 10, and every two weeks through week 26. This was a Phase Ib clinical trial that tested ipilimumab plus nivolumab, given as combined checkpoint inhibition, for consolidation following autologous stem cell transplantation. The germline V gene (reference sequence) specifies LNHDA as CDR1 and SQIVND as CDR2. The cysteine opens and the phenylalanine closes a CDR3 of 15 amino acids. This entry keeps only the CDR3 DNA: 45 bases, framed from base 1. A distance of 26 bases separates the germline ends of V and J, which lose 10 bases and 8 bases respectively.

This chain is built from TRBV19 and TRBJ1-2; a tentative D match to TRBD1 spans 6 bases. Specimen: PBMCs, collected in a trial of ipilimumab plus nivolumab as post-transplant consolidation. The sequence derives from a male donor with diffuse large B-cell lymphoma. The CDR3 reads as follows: CATSAAARGSRGYTF. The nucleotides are TGTGCCACCTCGGCGGCGGCCAGGGGATCGAGGGGCTACACCTTC.